One sample yielded the 4 T cell receptor beta chains listed below, sequenced in a study of technical replicates of blood from several donors. The method was immunoSEQ multiplex PCR; TCRdb's version includes in-frame clones alone and lacks a portion of them. Seen here are about 97,000 clones, approximately 94% observed once, and the top ten hold less than 0.4%. Material for sequencing was T cells isolated from PBMCs. The receptors shown here come from a human donor in good health.

This chain uses TRBV28 with TRBJ1-5; D gene unclear. The length of the CDR3 is 16 residues. Germline V gene sequence: CDR1 MDHEN, CDR2 SYDVKM. V was pared by 9 bases and J by 1 base, with 19 bases between. The CDR3 is CASRPPKSRSNQPQHF. Here the CDR3 DNA reads TGTGCCAGTCGCCCTCCGAAGTCTAGGAGCAATCAGCCCCAGCATTTT.

The chain recombines TRBV14 with TRBJ2-7; 8 bases are a match to TRBD1. Germline V gene sequence: CDR1 SGHDN, CDR2 FVKESK. The CDR3 covers 16 residues. Germline trimming cut 1 base from V and 5 bases from J; bases unmatched to any gene: 10. The CDR3 sequence is CASSQVLGQGIHEQYF. In nucleotides, the CDR3 is TGTGCCAGCAGCCAAGTTCTAGGACAGGGTATCCACGAGCAGTACTTC.

This clone was seen once. The chain uses TRBV7-9 and TRBJ2-2; 10 bases map to TRBD2. Looked up from germline, CDR1 is SEHNR and CDR2 is FQNEAQ (reference sequence). There are 14 residues in the CDR3. V lost 6 bases to trimming and J lost 2 bases; unmatched junction nucleotides: 0. The CDR3 loop is CASRLAGNTGELFF. In nucleotides, the CDR3 is TGTGCCAGCAGACTAGCGGGAAACACCGGGGAGCTGTTTTTT. Based on the CDR3 plus reference TRBV7-9 and TRBJ2-2, the full variable domain is DTGVSQNPRHKITKRGQNVTFRCDPISEHNRLYWYRQTLGQGPEFLTYFQNEAQLEKSRLLSDRFSAERPKGSFSTLEIQRTEQGDSAMYLCASRLAGNTGELFFGEGSRLTVL.

This clone was counted a single time. The chain has TRBV5-4 and TRBJ2-7; D remains ambiguous. Trimming pared 0 bases from V and 0 bases from J, leaving 16 bases between. This CDR3 is built from 17 residues. Germline assignment: CDR1 SGHNT and CDR2 YYREEE (reference sequence). The CDR3 nucleotides are TGTGCCAGCAGCTTGGAAATTTCGCCGGTTAGCTCCTACGAGCAGTACTTC. It yields the protein CASSLEISPVSSYEQYF.